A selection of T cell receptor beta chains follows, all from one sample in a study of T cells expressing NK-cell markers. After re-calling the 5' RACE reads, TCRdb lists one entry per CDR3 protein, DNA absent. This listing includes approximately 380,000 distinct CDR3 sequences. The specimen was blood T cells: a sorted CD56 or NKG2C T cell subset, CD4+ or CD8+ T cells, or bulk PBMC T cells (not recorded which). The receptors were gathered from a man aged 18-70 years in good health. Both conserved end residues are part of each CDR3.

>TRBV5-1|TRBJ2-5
CASSPGIVGGGETQYF
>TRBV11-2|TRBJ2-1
CASSFGLAKYNEQFF
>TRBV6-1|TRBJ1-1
CASSARRGNTEAFF
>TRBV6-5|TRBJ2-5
CASRLRASGGRETQYF
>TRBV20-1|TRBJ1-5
CSAPIRQGDNQPQHF
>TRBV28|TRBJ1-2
CASTRSGYRNYGYTF
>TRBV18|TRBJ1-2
CASSRREDRNYGYTF
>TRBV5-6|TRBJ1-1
CASSIRQGRSTEAFF
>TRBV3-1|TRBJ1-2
CASSTAGVFGYGYTF
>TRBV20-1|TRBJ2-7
CSAWVGDHSYEQYF
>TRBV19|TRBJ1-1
CATDAGQNMNTEAFF
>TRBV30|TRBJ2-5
CAWSYRGGETQYF
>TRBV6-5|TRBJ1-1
CASSSQGVKTEAFF
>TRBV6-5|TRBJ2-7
CASSYFGEGSRYEQYF
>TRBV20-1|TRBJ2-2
CSARDRGGVNTGELFF
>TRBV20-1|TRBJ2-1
CSAKSPQGWNEQFF
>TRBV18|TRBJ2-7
CASSPPRRGDSYEQYF
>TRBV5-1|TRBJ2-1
CASSLTVLGANEQFF
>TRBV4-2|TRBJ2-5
CASSQGPSTARQETQYF
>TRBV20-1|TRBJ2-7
CSARGRPYEQYF
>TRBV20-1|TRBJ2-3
CSARLHLGTGRTDTQYF
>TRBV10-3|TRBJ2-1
CAISDIRGTSGGPNEQFF
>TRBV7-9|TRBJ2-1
CASSLQPRGYNEQFF
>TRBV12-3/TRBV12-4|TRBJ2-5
CASSFFGTREEETQYF
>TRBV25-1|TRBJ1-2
CASSESGRGAGYTF
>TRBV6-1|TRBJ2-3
CASLYVAGGTDTQYF
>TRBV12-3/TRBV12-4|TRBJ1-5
CASSLGGSSIHF
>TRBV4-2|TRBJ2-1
CASSQEWGLEQFF
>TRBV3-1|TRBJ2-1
CASSPQVRRNEQFF
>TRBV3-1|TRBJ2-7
CASSQAGSYEQYF
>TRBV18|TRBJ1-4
CASSLLESRDGNEKLFF
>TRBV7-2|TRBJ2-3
CASTSMGKRRTDTQYF
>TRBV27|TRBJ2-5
CASSLRGGRYQETQYF
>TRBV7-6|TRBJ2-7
CASSISGQGSYEQYF
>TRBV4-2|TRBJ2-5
CASSLGLAGGLGQKTQYF
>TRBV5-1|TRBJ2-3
CASSLQIRDTQYF
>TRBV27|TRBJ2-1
CASSLRRQKMYNEQFF
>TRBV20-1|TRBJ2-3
CSASGLAGTQYF
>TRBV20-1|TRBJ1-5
CSAREVNPLGNQPQHF
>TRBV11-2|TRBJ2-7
CASSSPWTSGGGPYEQYF
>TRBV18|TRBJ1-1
CASSRDEGAFF
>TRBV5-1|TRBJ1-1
CASNDREYTEAFF
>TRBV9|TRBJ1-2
CASSERGRNGYTF
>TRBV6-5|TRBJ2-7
CASSYDWTGIEQYF
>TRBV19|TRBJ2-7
CASSKESSGSPYEQYF
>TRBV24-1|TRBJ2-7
CATSDSGQRPYEQYF
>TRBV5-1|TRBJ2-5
CASSKTSGGAETQYF
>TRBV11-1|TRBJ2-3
CASSPLVLAGVTDTQYF
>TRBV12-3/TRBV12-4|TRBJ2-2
CASTPGGGFNTGELFF
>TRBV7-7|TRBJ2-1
CASSYTSGNEQFF
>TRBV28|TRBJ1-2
CASSFPGGNGYTF
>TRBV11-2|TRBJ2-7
CASRREGRHEQYF
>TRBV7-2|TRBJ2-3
CASSFFGAPSTDTQYF
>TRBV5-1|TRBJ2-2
CASRFSDGRGKGELFF
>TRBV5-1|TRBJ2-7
CASSLEGQGVTYEQYF